This paragraph reports one T cell receptor beta chain. Antigen: not known. For the second PCR, which ran for 7 to 11 cycles, a sample-barcoded 5' primer and a J-beta primer mix were used. TCRdb itself ran the 5' RACE reads through MiXCR, one entry per CDR3 protein. Of about 730,000 distinct CDR3 sequences listed, roughly 45% are singletons. These data come from a study of blood T cells in healthy people across ages. The study's findings and limits: Roughly linearly, TCR beta diversity per million T cells fell as age increased.

Trimming removed 0 bases at V and 4 bases at J, with 7 bases between. The CDR3 consists of 13 residues. Germline V gives CDR1 MGHRA, CDR2 YSYEKL. The sequenced sample was blood. V usage is TRBV4-1 and J usage is TRBJ2-7; D is possibly TRBD1 (5 bases). This receptor was obtained from a woman aged 60-75 years in good health. CDR3 DNA: TGCGCCAGCAGCCAAGAACCAGGGTACGAGCAGTACTTC. Translation gives CASSQEPGYEQYF.